This T cell receptor (beta chain) comes out of a study of shared clonotypes between healthy human individuals. Overall study findings and caveats: Rarefaction demonstrated incomplete sorted-subset sequencing despite large depth.

The input for sorted-subset replicate PCRs was around 0.2 ug DNA, about 30,000 T cell genomes. Using immunoSEQ multiplex PCR, the repertoire was profiled, and TCRdb retains in-frame clones only, with some absent. The table has about 1.5 million clones, 96% seen once; the top ten hold roughly 1.2%. Germline V CDR1 and CDR2: MNHNS, SASEGT. V dropped 4 bases and J dropped 3 bases, with 16 bases sitting between them. The CDR3 is 16 residues long. Concerning this clone itself: Antigen specificity is unknown.

Source material: naive CD4+ T cells sorted from blood. Sample subset: CD45RA+ positively selected. The chain has TRBV6-1 and TRBJ2-1, with D possibly TRBD2 on 7 matching bases. This receptor was taken from a young man in good health. The CDR3 bases are TGTGCCAGCAGTGTGATTGGGGGAGGGGGCTACAATGAGCAGTTCTTC. Translating gives CASSVIGGGGYNEQFF.